This T cell receptor (beta chain) was recorded in a study of T cell responses to AZD1222 COVID-19 vaccine. Germline V gene lookup returns CDR1 SGHRS and CDR2 YFSETQ. The CDR3 is 15 amino acids. V shed 2 bases and J 3 bases; nucleotides not matched to a gene: 2. On this clone itself: As yet, its antigen is unknown. Other DNA sequences in this specimen translate into the identical CDR3.

Study-level points and caveats: Spike was spanned by vaccine-associated CD4 TCRs, with dominance at 160-218 and 743-854. Only after the peak T cell response were repertoires sampled.

Assay: immunoSEQ multiplex PCR; the TCRdb copy retains only in-frame clones and omits some. The table records more than 80,000 clones, 80% to 95% of them present only once. This clonotype originated in an adult who received the AZD1222 COVID-19 vaccine. Sequences were derived from peripheral blood, sampled 28 days after the second AZD1222 dose. This rearrangement joins TRBV5-1 to TRBJ2-7, with 13 bases matching TRBD2. CDR3 DNA: TGCGCCAGCAGCTTAGGGACTAGCGGGAACTACGAGCAGTACTTC. Encoded protein: CASSLGTSGNYEQYF.